This paragraph covers one T cell receptor (beta chain) sequence. This sample was included in a study of control samples from healthy donors and cancer patients. Germline V CDR1 and CDR2: KGHDR, SFDVKD. This CDR3 is built from 11 residues. The V end lost 9 bases, the J end lost 4 bases, and 6 bases lay between the germline ends. Sequencing used immunoSEQ multiplex PCR; TCRdb keeps in-frame clones, though not all of them. This table has 130,000 or so clones, 85% to 95% appearing once. The sequencing input was blood. The chain joins TRBV24-1 to TRBJ1-5; no reliable D call. The sequence came from a man between 40 and 49 years old in good health. CDR3 loop: CATGENQPQHF. CDR3 bases: TGTGCCACCGGGGAAAATCAGCCCCAGCATTTT.